The entry below describes one TCR beta chain. What it recognizes is unknown. A multiplex PCR was run with 60 Vbeta primers and 13 Jbeta primers. Sequencing used immunoSEQ multiplex PCR; TCRdb keeps in-frame clones, though not all of them. In the table there are some 78,000 clones, about 68% of which are singletons. The V gene's germline CDR1 is LNHDA and CDR2 SQIVND (reference sequence). Trimming left V 6 bases short and J 6 bases short, with 14 bases between. CDR3 length: 13 amino acids. These data are taken from a study of cytomegalovirus exposure and HLA in healthy donors. Study-wide background: Caucasian-associated ancestry cluster membership applied to around 80% of 398 genotyped donors.

Notes on the study in general: The study flagged some 180 TCR beta chains as cytomegalovirus-associated. In a later analysis, V- and J-gene trimming of beta chains associated with a DCLRE1C missense variant, replicated independently.

The sample consisted of PBMCs. This receptor was obtained from a man aged 40-55 years in good health and CMV-seropositive. The chain combines TRBV19 with TRBJ1-2; D is perhaps TRBD1 (5 bases). The CDR3 region is CASRDGTTNGYTF. CDR3 bases: TGTGCCAGTAGGGATGGGACTACCAATGGCTACACCTTC.